This T cell receptor beta chain was retrieved from a study of blood T cells in healthy people across ages. The germline V gene has CDR1 SGDLS and CDR2 YYNGEE. The V segment lost 2 bases and the J segment 4 bases; nucleotides outside the gene matches: 7. This CDR3 is built from 16 residues. For the second PCR, which ran for roughly 6 to 12 cycles, a sample-barcoded 5' primer and a J-beta primer mix were used. TCRdb re-called the 5' RACE reads through MiXCR, storing one row per CDR3 protein. In the table there are approximately 1,700,000 distinct CDR3 sequences, approximately 39% of which are singletons. Ten milliliters of peripheral blood were drawn from each donor into EDTA-treated tubes.

The sample consisted of blood. V is TRBV9 and J is TRBJ2-3; 10 bases line up with TRBD2. This clonotype was obtained from a human donor in good health. CDR3 amino acids: CASSVLAGALADTQYF. The CDR3 region has the DNA TGTGCCAGCAGCGTCCTAGCGGGGGCACTCGCAGATACGCAGTATTTT.